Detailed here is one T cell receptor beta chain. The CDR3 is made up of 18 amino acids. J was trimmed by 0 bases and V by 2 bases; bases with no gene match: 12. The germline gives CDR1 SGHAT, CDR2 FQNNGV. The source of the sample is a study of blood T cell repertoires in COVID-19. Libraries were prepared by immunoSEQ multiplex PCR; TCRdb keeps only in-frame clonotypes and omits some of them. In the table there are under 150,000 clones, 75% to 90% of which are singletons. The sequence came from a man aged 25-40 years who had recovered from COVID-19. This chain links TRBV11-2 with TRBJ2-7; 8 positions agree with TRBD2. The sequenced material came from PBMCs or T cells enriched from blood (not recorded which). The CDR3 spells CASSLIRGGPRGSYEQYF. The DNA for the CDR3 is TGTGCCAGCAGCTTAATTCGGGGGGGGCCTCGAGGCTCCTACGAGCAGTACTTC.